These T cell receptor beta chains were read from a single sample in a study of T cells after yellow fever vaccination. TCRdb recomputed calls from the 5' RACE reads with MiXCR, one row per CDR3 protein. The table records about 68,000 distinct CDR3 sequences, under 8% of them present only once. Sequences were derived from CD8+ T cells sorted from PBMCs, sampled approximately 47 days after the first yellow fever vaccination. The receptors shown here come from a man younger than 35 who received the YFV17D yellow fever vaccine. The CDR3 runs from the conserved cysteine through the conserved F or W. Fields, in order: J gene, D gene, clone size, V gene, CDR3 protein, CDR3 DNA. A D gene is named only where the DNA matches it firmly. Size values are once, few and many counts, or a class for expanded clones, and some rows have none.

TRBJ2-3 NA NA TRBV27 CASSPRLDTQYF TGTGCCAGCAGTCCTCGACTAGATACGCAGTATTTT
TRBJ1-2 NA few TRBV27 CASSFTWAGEGYTF TGTGCCAGCAGTTTTACGTGGGCAGGGGAGGGCTACACCTTC
TRBJ1-2 NA NA TRBV6-5 CASSYSSHFNYGYTF TGTGCCAGCAGTTACAGTAGCCATTTTAACTATGGCTACACCTTC
TRBJ2-5 NA few TRBV11-2 CASSLGGGDKSTQYF TGTGCCAGCAGCTTAGGCGGCGGGGACAAGTCGACCCAGTACTTC
TRBJ2-1 TRBD1 many TRBV12-3/TRBV12-4 CASSRTTGFYNEQFF TGTGCCAGCAGCCGTACGACAGGGTTTTACAATGAGCAGTTCTTC
TRBJ1-5 NA many TRBV4-3 CASSQLQGKPQHF TGCGCCAGCAGCCAATTGCAGGGTAAACCCCAGCATTTT
TRBJ2-5 NA many TRBV27 CASSSQGLQETQYF TGTGCCAGCAGCTCCCAGGGCCTCCAAGAGACCCAGTACTTC
TRBJ2-3 NA many TRBV27 CASSLVSTDTQYF TGTGCCAGCAGTTTAGTTAGCACAGATACGCAGTATTTT
TRBJ2-5 TRBD2 many TRBV28 CASSTTSGVKETQYF TGTGCCAGCAGTACCACTAGCGGAGTAAAAGAGACCCAGTACTTC
TRBJ2-3 TRBD2 many TRBV6-1 CASSLAGSTDTQYF TGTGCCAGCAGTCTAGCGGGGAGCACAGATACGCAGTATTTT
TRBJ2-4 TRBD2 few TRBV11-1 CASSQKTRDYLAKNIQYF TGTGCCAGCAGCCAAAAAACCCGGGACTACCTAGCCAAAAACATTCAGTACTTC
TRBJ2-3 NA few TRBV4-1 CASSQEGGPHTDTQYF TGCGCCAGCAGCCAAGAGGGGGGGCCGCACACAGATACGCAGTATTTT
TRBJ2-1 TRBD2 few TRBV10-2 CASRPGLAGDDEQFF TGCGCCAGCAGGCCGGGACTAGCGGGGGATGATGAGCAGTTCTTC
TRBJ1-5 NA many TRBV20-1 CSAGGHLSNQPQHF TGCAGTGCTGGGGGACATCTAAGCAATCAGCCCCAGCATTTT